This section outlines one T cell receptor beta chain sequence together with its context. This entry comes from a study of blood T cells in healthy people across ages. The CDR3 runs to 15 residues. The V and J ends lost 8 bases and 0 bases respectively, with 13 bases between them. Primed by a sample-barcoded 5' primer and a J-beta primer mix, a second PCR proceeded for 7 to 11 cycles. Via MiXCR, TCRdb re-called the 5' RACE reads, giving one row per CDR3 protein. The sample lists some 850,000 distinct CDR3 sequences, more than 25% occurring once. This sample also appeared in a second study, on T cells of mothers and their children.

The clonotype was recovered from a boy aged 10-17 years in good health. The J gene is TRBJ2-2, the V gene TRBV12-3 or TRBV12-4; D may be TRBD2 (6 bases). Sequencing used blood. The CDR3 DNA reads TGTGCCAGCGGGGGGTCCCGGCCGAACACCGGGGAGCTGTTTTTT. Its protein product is CASGGSRPNTGELFF.